These 21 T cell receptor beta chains share one sample of origin, sequenced in a study of regulatory T cells in long-lasting Graves disease. Regarding time point: persistent/refractory GD, antithyroid drugs over 5 years with positive TRAb. PBMC-extracted RNA yielded the TCR library. Arm-PCR with iRepertoire HTBI primers amplified the CDR3 regions for these TCR beta libraries. TCRdb passed the multiplex PCR reads through MiXCR, listing each CDR3 protein once. The sample holds fewer than 550,000 distinct CDR3 sequences; roughly a fifth are singletons and the top ten take 7% to 9%. Source: peripheral blood mononuclear cells (PBMCs), taken when the disease was refractory, from a patient treated with antithyroid drugs. These receptors originate from a female donor with Graves disease.

The V gene is TRBV6-2 or TRBV6-3, the J gene TRBJ2-4; no reliable D call. CDR1 is MNHEY, CDR2 SVGEGT, per germline. The CDR3 loop spans 14 amino acids. V gave up 8 bases and J gave up 0 bases, with 11 bases separating them. CDR3 loop: CASGRIGAKNIQYF. CDR3 bases: TGTGCCAGCGGCCGAATCGGAGCCAAAAACATTCAGTACTTC.

The sample holds a few counts of this clonotype. The chain is built from TRBV20-1 and TRBJ1-5, with TRBD1 as a possible D gene (5 bases). This CDR3 contains 15 residues. Trimming pared 5 bases from V and 6 bases from J, leaving 20 bases between. Germline V CDR1 and CDR2: DFQATT, SNEGSKA (reference sequence). The CDR3 DNA reads TGCAGTGCTGAAGCCCTTGGCCCGAGGGGTCAGCCCCAGCATTTT. Residues: CSAEALGPRGQPQHF.

At least ten counts were recorded for this clonotype. The chain uses TRBV7-2 and TRBJ2-7; D gene uncertain. CDR3 length: 13 amino acids. CDR1 and CDR2 from the germline V gene are SGHTA and FQGNSA. Trimming removed 4 bases at V and 1 base at J, with 8 bases between. The DNA of the CDR3 is TGTGCCAGCAGCTCCCAATCGTCCTACGAGCAGTACTTC. Protein: CASSSQSSYEQYF.

The V and J genes are TRBV29-1 and TRBJ2-7; the match to TRBD2 covers 13 bases. This CDR3 is built from 13 residues. Trimming at V came to 6 bases and at J to 4 bases, leaving 3 bases not matched to a gene. Germline values: CDR1 SQVTM, CDR2 ANQGSEA. The CDR3 DNA reads TGCAGCGTCATGACTAGCGGGAGGTACGAGCAGTACTTC. It specifies CSVMTSGRYEQYF.

This chain connects TRBV20-1 to TRBJ2-2; no clear D gene. Germline CDR1 is DFQATT and CDR2 is SNEGSKA (reference sequence). The CDR3 has 12 residues. Trimming took 5 bases from V and 4 from J, leaving 8 bases between them. CDR3 protein: CSAETATGELFF. DNA of the CDR3: TGCAGTGCTGAAACAGCCACCGGGGAGCTGTTTTTT.

This clonotype was picked up many times. V gene TRBV7-8 combines with J gene TRBJ2-7; 8 positions agree with TRBD1. Looked up from germline, CDR1 is SGHVS and CDR2 is FQNEAQ. The ends lost 5 bases at V and 3 bases at J; junction bases unmatched: 12. This CDR3 comprises 16 residues. CDR3 sequence: CASSQKDRVYLYEQYF. DNA for the CDR3: TGTGCCAGCAGCCAAAAGGACAGGGTGTATCTCTACGAGCAGTACTTC.

This clonotype appeared a few times. The chain links TRBV19 to TRBJ1-3, with D perhaps matching TRBD1 (5 bases). This CDR3 is built from 16 residues. The germline gives CDR1 LNHDA, CDR2 SQIVND (reference sequence). Trimming took 5 bases from V and 0 from J, leaving 14 bases between them. The CDR3: CASSLQDTDSGNTIYF. The CDR3 DNA reads as TGTGCCAGTAGTTTGCAGGACACCGACTCTGGAAACACCATATATTTT.

This clonotype was observed a few times. This sequence joins TRBV19 and TRBJ2-1, with TRBD2 matching over 10 bases. There are 16 residues in the CDR3. CDR1 and CDR2 from the germline V gene are LNHDA and SQIVND (reference sequence). J gave up 9 bases and V 5 bases, and 13 bases lay outside the gene matches. DNA for the CDR3: TGTGCCAGTAGTGAAGGAGCGGGGGGGTTTTTAGGTGAGCAGTTCTTC. Translated, it gives CASSEGAGGFLGEQFF.

The rearrangement uses TRBV7-9 and TRBJ1-4; perhaps TRBD1 as D (6 bases). Germline V CDR1 and CDR2: SEHNR, FQNEAQ (reference sequence). This CDR3 has 15 amino acids. V lost 5 bases to trimming and J lost 2 bases, with 12 bases between them. The CDR3 region has the DNA TGTGCCAGCAGCCCTGGGACATTTACTAATGAAAAACTGTTTTTT. This sequence encodes CASSPGTFTNEKLFF. Variable domain in full (rest from reference TRBV7-9 and TRBJ1-4): DTGVSQNPRHKITKRGQNVTFRCDPISEHNRLYWYRQTLGQGPEFLTYFQNEAQLEKSRLLSDRFSAERPKGSFSTLEIQRTEQGDSAMYLCASSPGTFTNEKLFFGSGTQLSVL.

This chain joins TRBV5-1 and TRBJ2-3, with 7 nucleotides matching TRBD1. The CDR3 runs to 15 residues. Germline assignment: CDR1 SGHRS and CDR2 YFSETQ. Trimming cost V 1 base and J 4 bases; bases outside gene matches: 6. DNA of the CDR3: TGCGCCAGCAGCTTGTCCACAGGGGATGCAGATACGCAGTATTTT. As protein: CASSLSTGDADTQYF. The complete variable domain, with remaining parts taken from reference TRBV5-1 and TRBJ2-3, reads KAGVTQTPRYLIKTRGQQVTLSCSPISGHRSVSWYQQTPGQGLQFLFEYFSETQRNKGNFPGRFSGRQFSNSRSEMNVSTLELGDSALYLCASSLSTGDADTQYFGPGTRLTVL.

This clonotype was observed a handful of times. The chain couples TRBV20-1 to TRBJ1-1, with a tentative D call TRBD1 (5 bases). V lost 1 base and J 1 base, leaving 16 bases between the germline ends. Germline assignment: CDR1 DFQATT and CDR2 SNEGSKA (reference sequence). This CDR3 region has 16 residues. CDR3 nucleotide sequence: TGCAGTGCTAGAGTATCACTCGGGACGGGGAACACTGAAGCTTTCTTT. Translated: CSARVSLGTGNTEAFF.

This clonotype has ten or more counts. CDR3 sequence: CASSPSERNEKLFF. Here the CDR3 DNA reads TGTGCCAGCAGCCCCTCCGAGCGTAATGAAAAACTGTTTTTT. This chain joins TRBV7-2 and TRBJ1-4; D is undetermined. V was shortened by 5 bases and J by 4 bases, with 11 bases between the two germline ends. This CDR3 is built from 14 residues. Germline lookup yields CDR1 SGHTA and CDR2 FQGNSA. The full variable domain, rest sourced from reference TRBV7-2 and TRBJ1-4, is GAGVSQSPSNKVTEKGKDVELRCDPISGHTALYWYRQSLGQGLEFLIYFQGNSAPDKSGLPSDRFSAERTGGSVSTLTIQRTQQEDSAVYLCASSPSERNEKLFFGSGTQLSVL.

This clonotype has only a few counts. The chain employs TRBV4-1 and TRBJ2-2; possible D gene TRBD2, 5 bases. This CDR3 comprises 15 residues. Germline CDR1 reads MGHRA; CDR2 reads YSYEKL. The V end was cut by 2 bases, the J end by 6 bases, with 13 bases between. The DNA for the CDR3 is TGCGCCAGCAGCCAAATAACTAGTGTCCCCGGGGAGCTGTTTTTT. Amino acids: CASSQITSVPGELFF.

This clonotype was recorded many times. The chain has TRBV2 and TRBJ1-1, with D possibly matching TRBD1 (5 bases). Trimming removed 6 bases from V and 7 bases from J, with 18 bases in between. The CDR3 runs 14 residues. Germline CDR1 and CDR2: SNHLY and FYNNEI. The CDR3 nucleotides read TGTGCCAGCAGGGGGCTAGGGAATGGAAGTGAAGCTTTCTTT. Translation: CASRGLGNGSEAFF.

Turning to this clonotype: A read error may account for a junction end that differs from germline. This sequence joins TRBV28 and TRBJ2-5; 7 positions match TRBD2. CDR1 and CDR2 (germline): MDHEN, SYDVKM. The length of the CDR3 is 15 residues. CDR3 residues: CAISGAGGDQETQYF. The CDR3 region has the DNA TGTGCCATCAGTGGCGCTGGGGGGGATCAAGAGACCCAGTACTTC.

As to this clonotype: The likely explanation is a read error, given a far larger clone one base away. This rearrangement joins TRBV11-2 to TRBJ2-5; D perhaps matches TRBD1 (5 bases). The CDR3 is made up of 14 amino acids. Per the germline V gene, CDR1 is SGHAT and CDR2 is FQNNGV. Trimming stripped 1 base from V and 4 bases from J, with 10 bases between. CDR3 region: CASSLAGSGETQYF. The CDR3 DNA reads TGTGCCAGCAGCTTAGCAGGGTCGGGAGAGACCCAGTACTTC.

For this clonotype: A much larger clone lies one base from this, so it may be a read error. This rearrangement joins TRBV11-1 to TRBJ2-7; D is perhaps TRBD2 (7 bases). Germline CDR1 reads SGHAT; CDR2 reads FQDESV (reference sequence). V lost 7 bases and J 5 bases, leaving 15 bases between the germline ends. The CDR3 contains 13 residues. The CDR3 spells CASTLPGGHEQYF. The CDR3, as DNA: TGTGCCAGCACCCTCCCGGGGGGCCACGAGCAGTACTTC.

This clonotype was seen a few times. V usage is TRBV9 and J usage is TRBJ2-5; D is perhaps TRBD2 (5 bases). Deletions cut 3 bases from V and 5 bases from J, with 17 bases between. Germline values: CDR1 SGDLS, CDR2 YYNGEE. The CDR3 totals 15 residues. CDR3 protein: CASSARPGWRETQYF. The CDR3 DNA is TGTGCCAGCAGCGCCCGACCGGGTTGGAGGGAGACCCAGTACTTC.

V usage is TRBV20-1 and J usage is TRBJ1-2, with D tentatively TRBD1 (6 bases). Germline V gene lookup returns CDR1 DFQATT and CDR2 SNEGSKA (reference sequence). The ends were cut back, 6 bases at V and 4 bases at J, with 18 bases in the middle. This CDR3 contains 14 residues. The CDR3 coding sequence is TGCAGTGCAACCCAGGGGCAAGGGCTCTATGGCTACACCTTC. The encoded protein is CSATQGQGLYGYTF.

The V gene is TRBV4-2, the J gene TRBJ1-6; tentative D call: TRBD1 (6 bases). Germline loops: CDR1 LGHNA, CDR2 YNFKEQ. The germline V and J ends were trimmed by 4 bases and 3 bases, with 10 bases remaining between them. The CDR3 covers 15 residues. Here the CDR3 reads CASSRPTGYNSPLHF. The CDR3 region has the DNA TGTGCCAGCAGCCGCCCGACAGGCTATAATTCACCCCTCCACTTT.

This clonotype showed up just a few times. Here the CDR3 reads CAWRQDRGRNTGELFF. The CDR3 nucleotides are TGTGCCTGGAGGCAGGACAGGGGTCGGAACACCGGGGAGCTGTTTTTT. The V and J genes are TRBV30 and TRBJ2-2; 9 nucleotides match TRBD1. The CDR3 has 16 amino acids. The trim removed 3 bases at V and 1 base at J, leaving 6 bases unmatched. Germline loops: CDR1 GTSNPN, CDR2 SVGIG (reference sequence). Supplemented by reference TRBV30 and TRBJ2-2, the full variable domain reads SQTIHQWPATLVQPVGSPLSLECTVEGTSNPNLYWYRQAAGRGLQLLFYSVGIGQISSEVPQNLSASRPQDRQFILSSKKLLLSDSGFYLCAWRQDRGRNTGELFFGEGSRLTVL.